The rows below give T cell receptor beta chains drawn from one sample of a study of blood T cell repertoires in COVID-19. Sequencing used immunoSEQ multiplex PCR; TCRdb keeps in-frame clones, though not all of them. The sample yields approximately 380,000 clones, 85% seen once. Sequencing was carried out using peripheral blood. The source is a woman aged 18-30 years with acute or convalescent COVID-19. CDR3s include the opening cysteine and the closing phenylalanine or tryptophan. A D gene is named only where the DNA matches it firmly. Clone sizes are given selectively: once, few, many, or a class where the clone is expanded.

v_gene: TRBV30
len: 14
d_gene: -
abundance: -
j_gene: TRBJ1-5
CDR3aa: CAWGLQGGNQPQHF
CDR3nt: TGTGCCTGGGGTTTACAGGGAGGCAATCAGCCCCAGCATTTT

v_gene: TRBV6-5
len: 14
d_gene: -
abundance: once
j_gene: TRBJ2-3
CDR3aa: CASSYISGTDTQYF
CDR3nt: TGTGCCAGCAGTTACATTAGCGGCACAGATACGCAGTATTTT

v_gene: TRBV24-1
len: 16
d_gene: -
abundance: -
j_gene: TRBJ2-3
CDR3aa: CATSDPTTGLTDTQYF
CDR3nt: TGTGCCACCAGTGATCCAACGACAGGACTCACAGATACGCAGTATTTT

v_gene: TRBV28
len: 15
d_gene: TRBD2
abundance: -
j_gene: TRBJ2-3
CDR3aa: CASSQAGGPTDTQYF
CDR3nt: TGTGCCAGCAGCCAAGCGGGAGGGCCCACAGATACGCAGTATTTT

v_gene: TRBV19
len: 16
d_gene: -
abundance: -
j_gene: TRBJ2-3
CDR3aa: CASSLSARSYTDTQYF
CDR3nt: TGTGCCAGTAGCCTATCGGCCAGGTCCTACACAGATACGCAGTATTTT

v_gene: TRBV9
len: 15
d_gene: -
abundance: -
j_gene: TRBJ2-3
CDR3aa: CASSVGSVDTDTQYF
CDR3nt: TGTGCCAGCAGCGTAGGCAGCGTGGACACCGATACGCAGTATTTT

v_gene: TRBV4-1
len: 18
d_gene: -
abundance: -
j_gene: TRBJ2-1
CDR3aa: CASSLKIGGPSSYNEQFF
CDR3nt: TGCGCCAGCAGCCTTAAAATCGGGGGGCCGAGCTCCTACAATGAGCAGTTCTTC

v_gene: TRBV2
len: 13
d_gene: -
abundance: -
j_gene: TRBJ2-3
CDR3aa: CASSLGGAGTQYF
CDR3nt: TGTGCCAGCAGTCTAGGGGGGGCTGGCACGCAGTATTTT

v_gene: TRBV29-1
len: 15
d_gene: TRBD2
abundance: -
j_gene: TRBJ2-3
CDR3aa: CSVSSGRALADTQYF
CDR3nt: TGCAGCGTTTCTAGCGGGAGGGCCTTGGCAGATACGCAGTATTTT

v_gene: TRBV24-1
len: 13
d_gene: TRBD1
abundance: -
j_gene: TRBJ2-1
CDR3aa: CATDRGIDNEQFF
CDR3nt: TGTGCCACGGACAGGGGGATTGACAATGAGCAGTTCTTC

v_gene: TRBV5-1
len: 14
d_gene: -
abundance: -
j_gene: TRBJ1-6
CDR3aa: CASSPREGNSPLHF
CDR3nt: TGCGCCAGCAGCCCCAGAGAGGGAAATTCACCCCTCCACTTT

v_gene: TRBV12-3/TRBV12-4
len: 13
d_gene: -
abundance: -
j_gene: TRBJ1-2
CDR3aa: CATRGLETVYYTF
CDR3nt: TGTGCCACCAGGGGACTCGAAACCGTTTACTACACCTTC

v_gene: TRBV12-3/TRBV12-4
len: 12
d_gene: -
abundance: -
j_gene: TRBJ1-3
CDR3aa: CASSLLGNTIYF
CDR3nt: TGTGCCAGCAGTTTACTTGGAAACACCATATATTTT

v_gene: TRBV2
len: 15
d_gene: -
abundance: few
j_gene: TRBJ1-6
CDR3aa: CASSEAEGSYSPLHF
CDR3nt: TGTGCCAGCAGTGAAGCGGAGGGGAGCTACTCACCCCTCCACTTT

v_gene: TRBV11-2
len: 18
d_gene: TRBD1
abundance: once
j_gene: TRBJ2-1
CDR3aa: CASSFHTLLDTGGNEQFF
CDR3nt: TGTGCCAGCAGCTTCCATACTCTCTTAGATACAGGGGGCAATGAGCAGTTCTTC

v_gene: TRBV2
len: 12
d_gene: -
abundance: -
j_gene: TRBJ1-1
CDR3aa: CASSEPRTEAFF
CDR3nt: TGTGCCAGCAGTGAACCTCGCACTGAAGCTTTCTTT

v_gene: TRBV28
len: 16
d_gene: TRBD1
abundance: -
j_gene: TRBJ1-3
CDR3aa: CASSASEGQGSNTIYF
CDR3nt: TGTGCCAGCAGCGCCTCCGAGGGACAGGGCTCCAACACCATATATTTT

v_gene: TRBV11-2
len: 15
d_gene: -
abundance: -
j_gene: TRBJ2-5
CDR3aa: CASSIKPRVGETQYF
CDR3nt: TGTGCCAGCAGTATAAAACCCAGGGTTGGAGAGACCCAGTACTTC

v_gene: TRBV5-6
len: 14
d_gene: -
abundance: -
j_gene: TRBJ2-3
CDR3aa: CASSLTGNTDTQYF
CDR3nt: TGTGCCAGCAGCTTGACAGGCAACACAGATACGCAGTATTTT

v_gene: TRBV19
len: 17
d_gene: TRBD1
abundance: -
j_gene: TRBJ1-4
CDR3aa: CASSFSSGTGFNEKLFF
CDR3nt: TGTGCCAGTAGTTTTTCTTCCGGGACAGGCTTTAATGAAAAACTGTTTTTT

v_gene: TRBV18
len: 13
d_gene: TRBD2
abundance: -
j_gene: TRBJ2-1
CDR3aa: CASSGTSDNEQFF
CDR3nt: TGTGCCAGCTCCGGGACTAGCGATAATGAGCAGTTCTTC

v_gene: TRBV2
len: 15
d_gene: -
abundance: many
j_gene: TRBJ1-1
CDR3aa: CASSVYGSGLTEAFF
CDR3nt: TGTGCCAGCAGTGTCTATGGATCAGGCCTAACTGAAGCTTTCTTT

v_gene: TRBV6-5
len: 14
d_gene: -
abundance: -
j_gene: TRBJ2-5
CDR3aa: CASRNWAVIETQYF
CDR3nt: TGTGCCAGCAGGAACTGGGCCGTTATCGAGACCCAGTACTTC

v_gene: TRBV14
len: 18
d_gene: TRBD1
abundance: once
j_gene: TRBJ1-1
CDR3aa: CASSQSTSLGQGNTEAFF
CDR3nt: TGTGCCAGCAGCCAATCCACCTCCCTCGGACAGGGGAACACTGAAGCTTTCTTT

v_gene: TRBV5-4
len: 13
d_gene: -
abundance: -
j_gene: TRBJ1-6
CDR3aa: CASSLARNSPLHF
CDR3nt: TGTGCCAGCAGCTTGGCCCGGAATTCACCCCTCCACTTT

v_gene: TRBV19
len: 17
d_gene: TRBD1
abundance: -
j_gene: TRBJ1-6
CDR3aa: CASSGWDRGIGNSPLHF
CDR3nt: TGTGCCAGCTCCGGCTGGGACAGGGGGATAGGAAATTCACCCCTCCACTTT

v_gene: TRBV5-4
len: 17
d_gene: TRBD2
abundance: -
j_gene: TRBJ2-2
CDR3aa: CASSGGPRTSLTGELFF
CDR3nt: TGTGCCAGCAGCGGGGGACCTCGGACTAGCCTCACCGGGGAGCTGTTTTTT

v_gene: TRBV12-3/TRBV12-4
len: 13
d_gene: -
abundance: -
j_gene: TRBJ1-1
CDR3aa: CASSLVVSTEAFF
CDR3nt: TGTGCCAGCAGTTTAGTAGTTAGTACTGAAGCTTTCTTT

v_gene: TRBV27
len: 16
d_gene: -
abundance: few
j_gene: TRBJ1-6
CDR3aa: CASSLSGSSYNSPLHF
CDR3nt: TGTGCCAGCAGTTTGTCGGGGAGCTCCTATAATTCACCCCTCCACTTT

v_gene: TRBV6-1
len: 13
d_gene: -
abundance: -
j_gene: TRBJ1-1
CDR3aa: CASSEGGVTEAFF
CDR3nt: TGTGCCAGCAGTGAAGGGGGAGTCACTGAAGCTTTCTTT

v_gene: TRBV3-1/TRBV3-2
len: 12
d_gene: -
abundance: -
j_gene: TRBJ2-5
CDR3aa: CASSRQQETQYF
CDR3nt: TGTGCCAGCAGCCGACAACAAGAGACCCAGTACTTC

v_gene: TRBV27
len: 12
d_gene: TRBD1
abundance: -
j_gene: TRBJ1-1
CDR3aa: CASSRQGTEAFF
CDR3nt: TGTGCCAGCAGCCGACAGGGCACTGAAGCTTTCTTT

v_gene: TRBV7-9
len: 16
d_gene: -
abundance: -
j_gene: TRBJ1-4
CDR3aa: CASSLYQTVNNEKLFF
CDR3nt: TGTGCCAGCAGCTTATACCAGACAGTCAACAATGAAAAACTGTTTTTT

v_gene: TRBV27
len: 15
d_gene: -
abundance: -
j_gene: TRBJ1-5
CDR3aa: CASSLGAGSNQPQHF
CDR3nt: TGTGCCAGCAGTTTAGGGGCAGGGAGCAATCAGCCCCAGCATTTT

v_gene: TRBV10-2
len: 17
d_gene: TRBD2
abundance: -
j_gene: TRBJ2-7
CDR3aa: CASSESKLAGKSYEQYF
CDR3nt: TGCGCCAGCAGTGAGTCGAAACTAGCGGGGAAATCCTACGAGCAGTACTTC

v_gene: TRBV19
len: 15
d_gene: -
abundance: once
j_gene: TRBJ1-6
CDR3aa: CASSILPGENSPLHF
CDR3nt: TGTGCCAGTAGTATTTTGCCGGGGGAGAATTCACCCCTCCACTTT

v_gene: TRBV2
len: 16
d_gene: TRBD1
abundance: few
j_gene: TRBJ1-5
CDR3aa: CASSEARQGGNQPQHF
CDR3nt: TGTGCCAGCAGTGAAGCAAGACAGGGAGGCAATCAGCCCCAGCATTTT

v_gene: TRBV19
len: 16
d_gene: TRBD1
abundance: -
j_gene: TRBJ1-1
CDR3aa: CASSIRGQGEFGEAFF
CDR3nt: TGTGCCAGTAGTATACGAGGACAGGGTGAATTCGGTGAAGCTTTCTTT

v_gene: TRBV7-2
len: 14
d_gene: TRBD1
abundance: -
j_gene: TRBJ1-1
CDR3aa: CASSLVIGTVEAFF
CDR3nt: TGTGCCAGCAGCTTAGTGATCGGGACAGTAGAAGCTTTCTTT

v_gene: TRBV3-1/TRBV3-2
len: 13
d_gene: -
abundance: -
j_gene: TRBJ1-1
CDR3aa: CASSQEIRGEAFF
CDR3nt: TGTGCCAGCAGCCAAGAAATCAGGGGTGAAGCTTTCTTT

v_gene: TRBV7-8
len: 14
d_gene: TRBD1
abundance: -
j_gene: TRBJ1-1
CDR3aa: CASSRQGSSTEAFF
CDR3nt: TGTGCCAGCAGCCGACAGGGCAGCAGCACTGAAGCTTTCTTT

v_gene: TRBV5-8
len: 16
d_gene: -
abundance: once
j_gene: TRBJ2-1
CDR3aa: CASSRGLLITENEQFF
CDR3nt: TGTGCCAGCAGCCGAGGGTTGTTAATCACGGAAAATGAGCAGTTCTTC

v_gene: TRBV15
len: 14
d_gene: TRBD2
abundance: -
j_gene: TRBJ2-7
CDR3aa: CATGGSGGRYEQYF
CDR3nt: TGTGCCACCGGGGGGTCGGGAGGAAGGTACGAGCAGTACTTC

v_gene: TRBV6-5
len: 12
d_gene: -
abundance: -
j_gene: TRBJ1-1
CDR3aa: CASILTGTSFFF
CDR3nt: TGTGCCAGCATTCTGACAGGAACCTCGTTTTTCTTT

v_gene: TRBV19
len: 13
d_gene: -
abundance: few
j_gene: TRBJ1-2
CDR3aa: CASSMGGAYGYTF
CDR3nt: TGTGCCAGTAGTATGGGCGGGGCTTACGGCTACACCTTC

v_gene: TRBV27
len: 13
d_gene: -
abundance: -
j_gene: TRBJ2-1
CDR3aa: CASSLGAGHEQFF
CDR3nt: TGTGCCAGCAGTTTAGGGGCTGGCCATGAGCAGTTCTTC

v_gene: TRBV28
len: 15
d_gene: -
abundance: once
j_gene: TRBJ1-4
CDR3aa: CASSSYTGRGEKLFF
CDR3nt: TGTGCCAGCAGTTCTTATACAGGGCGGGGGGAAAAACTGTTTTTT

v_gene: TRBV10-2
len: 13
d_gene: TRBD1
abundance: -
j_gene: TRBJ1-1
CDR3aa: CASSGDRDTEAFF
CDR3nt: TGCGCCAGCAGTGGGGACAGAGACACTGAAGCTTTCTTT

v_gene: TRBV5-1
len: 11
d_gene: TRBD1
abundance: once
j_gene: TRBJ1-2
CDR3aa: CASSSGQGNTF
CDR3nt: TGCGCCAGCAGCTCGGGACAGGGGAACACCTTC

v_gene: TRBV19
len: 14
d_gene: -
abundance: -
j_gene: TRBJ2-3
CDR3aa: CASTPGYSTDTQYF
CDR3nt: TGTGCCAGTACCCCGGGGTACAGTACAGATACGCAGTATTTT

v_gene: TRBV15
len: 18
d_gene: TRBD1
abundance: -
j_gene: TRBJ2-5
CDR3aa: CATSSLSRTGTYIETQYF
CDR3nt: TGTGCCACCAGCAGTTTATCCCGGACAGGCACCTACATAGAGACCCAGTACTTC

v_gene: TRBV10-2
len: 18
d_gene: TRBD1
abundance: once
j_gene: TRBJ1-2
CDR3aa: CASTKYTGGPLLRNGYTF
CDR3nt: TGCGCCAGCACCAAATATACAGGGGGCCCACTTTTAAGGAATGGCTACACCTTC

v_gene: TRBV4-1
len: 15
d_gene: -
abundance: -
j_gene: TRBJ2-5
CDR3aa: CASSQDLGAGETQYF
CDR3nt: TGCGCCAGCAGCCAAGATTTAGGGGCCGGGGAGACCCAGTACTTC

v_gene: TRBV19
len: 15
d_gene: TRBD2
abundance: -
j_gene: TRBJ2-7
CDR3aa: CASSISGSYSGEQYF
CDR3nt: TGTGCCAGTAGTATAAGCGGGAGCTATTCAGGCGAGCAGTACTTC

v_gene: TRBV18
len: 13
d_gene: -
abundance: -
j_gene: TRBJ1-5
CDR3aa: CASSPGANQPQHF
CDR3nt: TGTGCCAGCTCACCAGGTGCGAATCAGCCCCAGCATTTT

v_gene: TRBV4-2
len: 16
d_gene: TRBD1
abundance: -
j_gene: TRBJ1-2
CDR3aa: CASSQDRDRGPVGYTF
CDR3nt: TGTGCCAGCAGCCAAGATCGTGACAGGGGGCCGGTGGGCTACACCTTC

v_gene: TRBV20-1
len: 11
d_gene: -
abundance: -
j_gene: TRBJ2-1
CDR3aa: CSARDSVEQFF
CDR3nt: TGCAGTGCTAGAGATTCGGTGGAGCAGTTCTTC